This T cell receptor (beta chain) was obtained from a study of PD-L1 blockade in urothelial cancer. Study-wide results and limits: Below-median pretreatment blood TCR clonality predicted better survival.

There are a few counts of this clone. Its antigen is unidentified. This table comes from immunoSEQ multiplex PCR, and its TCRdb copy is limited to in-frame clones, with some not included. This sample has some 31,000 clones, with around 80% found just once. Losses at the gene ends were 3 bases for V and 1 base for J; bases not matched to a gene: 10. CDR1 and CDR2 (germline): SGDLS, YYNGEE. The CDR3 extends over 17 amino acids. Time point in this sample: peripheral blood 6 weeks after treatment start. The source of this sequence is a man between 65 and 80 years old with urothelial cancer. The chain carries TRBV9 and TRBJ2-1; 7 bases line up with TRBD2. Source: PBMCs, taken around atezolizumab (anti-PD-L1) treatment. The CDR3 region is CASSAPDGGSSYNEQFF. Here the CDR3 DNA reads TGTGCCAGCAGCGCTCCCGACGGGGGGAGTTCCTACAATGAGCAGTTCTTC.